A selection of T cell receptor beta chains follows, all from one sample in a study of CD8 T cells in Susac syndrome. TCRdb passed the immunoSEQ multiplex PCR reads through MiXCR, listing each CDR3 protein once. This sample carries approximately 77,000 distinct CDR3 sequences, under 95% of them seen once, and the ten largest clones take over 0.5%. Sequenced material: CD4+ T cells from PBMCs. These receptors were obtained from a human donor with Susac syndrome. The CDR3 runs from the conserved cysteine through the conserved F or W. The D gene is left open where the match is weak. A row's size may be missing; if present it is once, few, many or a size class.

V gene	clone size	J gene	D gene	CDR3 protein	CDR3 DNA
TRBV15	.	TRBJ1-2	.	CATSKEYRDYTF	TGTGCCACCAGCAAGGAATATAGGGACTACACCTTC
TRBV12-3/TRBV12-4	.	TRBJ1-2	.	CASSYTRYGYTF	TGTGCCAGCAGTTATACGAGATATGGCTACACCTTC
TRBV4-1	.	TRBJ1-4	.	CASSLGQGLPNEKLFF	TGCGCCAGCAGCCTCGGGCAGGGTCTCCCTAATGAAAAACTGTTTTTT
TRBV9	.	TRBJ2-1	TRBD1	CASSVARDRSTDSYNEQFF	TGTGCCAGCAGCGTAGCCCGGGACAGGTCGACGGACTCCTACAATGAGCAGTTCTTC
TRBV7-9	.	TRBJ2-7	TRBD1	CATEKTGFNNEQYF	TGTGCCACCGAAAAGACAGGGTTTAACAACGAGCAGTACTTC
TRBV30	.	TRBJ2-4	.	CAWSPRDTQNIQYF	TGTGCCTGGAGTCCACGGGACACTCAAAACATTCAGTACTTC
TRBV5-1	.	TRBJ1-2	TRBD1	CASSRGTASNYGYTF	TGCGCCAGCAGCCGTGGGACAGCCTCCAACTATGGCTACACCTTC
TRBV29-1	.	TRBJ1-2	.	CSAGGATYGYTF	TGCAGCGCTGGGGGGGCGACCTATGGCTACACCTTC
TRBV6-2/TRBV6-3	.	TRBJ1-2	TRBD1	CASSWTGPFYGYTF	TGTGCCAGCAGTTGGACAGGCCCGTTTTATGGCTACACCTTC
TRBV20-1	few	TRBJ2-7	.	CSAIGNLGEQYF	TGCAGTGCTATCGGCAACCTCGGAGAGCAGTACTTC
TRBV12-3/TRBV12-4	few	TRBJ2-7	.	CASSLERRGYEQYF	TGTGCCAGCAGTTTGGAGCGCCGGGGTTACGAGCAGTACTTC
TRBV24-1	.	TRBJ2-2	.	CATSGGAGELFF	TGTGCCACCTCTGGCGGGGCCGGGGAGCTGTTTTTT
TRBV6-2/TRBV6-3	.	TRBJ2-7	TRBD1	CASSTPGGQGIVPYEQYF	TGTGCCAGCAGTACCCCGGGGGGACAGGGAATTGTCCCCTACGAGCAGTACTTC
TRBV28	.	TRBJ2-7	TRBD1	CASITRPGQGVYEQYF	TGTGCCAGCATCACCCGGCCTGGCCAGGGGGTCTACGAGCAGTACTTC
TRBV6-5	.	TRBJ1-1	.	CASSYGRENTEAFF	TGTGCCAGCAGTTACGGGCGGGAGAACACTGAAGCTTTCTTT
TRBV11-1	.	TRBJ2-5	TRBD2	CASSSSGTTHETQYF	TGTGCCAGCAGCTCTTCCGGGACTACCCATGAGACCCAGTACTTC
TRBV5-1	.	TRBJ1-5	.	CASSLGVNQPQHF	TGCGCCAGCAGCTTGGGGGTTAATCAGCCCCAGCATTTT
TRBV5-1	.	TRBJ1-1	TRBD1	CASSSGGAYTEAFF	TGCGCCAGCAGCTCAGGGGGCGCATACACTGAAGCTTTCTTT
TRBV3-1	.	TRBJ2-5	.	CASSQEVGKTQYF	TGTGCCAGCAGCCAAGAAGTTGGGAAGACCCAGTACTTC
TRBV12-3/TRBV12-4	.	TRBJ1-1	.	CASSPSGRTEAFF	TGTGCCAGCAGCCCGTCAGGGCGGACTGAAGCTTTCTTT
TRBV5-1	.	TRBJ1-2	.	CASSLKRGAGYGYTF	TGCGCCAGCAGCTTAAAAAGGGGCGCGGGCTATGGCTACACCTTC
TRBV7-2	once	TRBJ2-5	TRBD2	CASRLPGLAGQQETQYF	TGTGCCAGCAGACTCCCCGGACTAGCGGGACAACAAGAGACCCAGTACTTC
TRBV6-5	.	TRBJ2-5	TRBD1	CASSRDRSPQETQYF	TGTGCCAGCAGTCGGGACAGATCACCCCAAGAGACCCAGTACTTC
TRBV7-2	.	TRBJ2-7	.	CASSLAGVAYEQYF	TGTGCCAGCAGCTTAGCGGGAGTCGCCTACGAGCAGTACTTC
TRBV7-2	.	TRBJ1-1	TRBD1	CASSPRTGRVGEAFF	TGTGCCAGCAGCCCGAGGACAGGGAGGGTGGGTGAAGCTTTCTTT
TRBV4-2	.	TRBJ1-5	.	CASSQGSVGQPQHF	TGTGCCAGCAGCCAAGGGAGCGTGGGTCAGCCCCAGCATTTT
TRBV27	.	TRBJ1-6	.	CASSPRPQGRTNSPLHF	TGTGCCAGCAGTCCGCGGCCTCAGGGGAGGACAAATTCACCCCTCCACTTT
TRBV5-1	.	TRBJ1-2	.	CASSLGDGNYGYTF	TGCGCCAGCAGCTTGGGTGACGGTAACTATGGCTACACCTTC
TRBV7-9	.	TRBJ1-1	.	CASSLLGGGEAFF	TGTGCCAGCAGCTTACTGGGTGGCGGTGAAGCTTTCTTT
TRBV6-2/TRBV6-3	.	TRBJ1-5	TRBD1	CASRTGTGGYQPQHF	TGTGCCAGCAGGACCGGGACAGGGGGCTATCAGCCCCAGCATTTT
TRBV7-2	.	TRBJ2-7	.	CASSSPGGTYEQYF	TGTGCCAGCAGCTCACCCGGGGGCACCTACGAGCAGTACTTC
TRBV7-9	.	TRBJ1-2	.	CASSDQGLGNYGYTF	TGTGCCAGCAGCGACCAAGGCCTCGGCAACTATGGCTACACCTTC
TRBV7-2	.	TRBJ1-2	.	CASSLDPFGTKAGYTF	TGTGCCAGCAGCTTAGACCCCTTCGGGACAAAAGCGGGCTACACCTTC
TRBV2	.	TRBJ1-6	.	CASSGQPNSPLHF	TGTGCCAGCAGTGGGCAGCCGAATTCACCCCTCCACTTT
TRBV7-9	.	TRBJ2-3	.	CASSFGGSTDTQYF	TGTGCCAGCAGCTTCGGCGGTAGCACAGATACGCAGTATTTT
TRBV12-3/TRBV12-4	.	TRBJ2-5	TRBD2	CASSLWTSGGGQETQYF	TGTGCCAGCAGTTTGTGGACTAGCGGGGGAGGGCAAGAGACCCAGTACTTC
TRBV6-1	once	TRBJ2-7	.	CATEGARWYEQYF	TGTGCCACGGAGGGGGCCAGGTGGTACGAGCAGTACTTC
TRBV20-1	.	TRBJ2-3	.	CSARDLAGGFVMTQYF	TGCAGTGCTAGAGATCTTGCCGGGGGTTTTGTAATGACGCAGTATTTT
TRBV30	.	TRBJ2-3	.	CAWSARGIRDTQYF	TGTGCCTGGAGTGCTAGGGGGATCCGGGATACGCAGTATTTT
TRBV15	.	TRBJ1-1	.	CATKTTAANTEAFF	TGTGCCACCAAAACGACAGCCGCGAACACTGAAGCTTTCTTT
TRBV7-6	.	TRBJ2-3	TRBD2	CASSTRTSGRADTQYF	TGTGCCAGCAGCACCAGGACTAGCGGGAGGGCAGATACGCAGTATTTT
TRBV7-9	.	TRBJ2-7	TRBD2	CASSPFAGGNYEQYF	TGTGCCAGCAGCCCGTTTGCGGGAGGAAACTACGAGCAGTACTTC
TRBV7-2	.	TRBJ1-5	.	CASSLTGASMQPQHF	TGTGCCAGCAGCTTAACGGGGGCGAGTATGCAGCCCCAGCATTTT